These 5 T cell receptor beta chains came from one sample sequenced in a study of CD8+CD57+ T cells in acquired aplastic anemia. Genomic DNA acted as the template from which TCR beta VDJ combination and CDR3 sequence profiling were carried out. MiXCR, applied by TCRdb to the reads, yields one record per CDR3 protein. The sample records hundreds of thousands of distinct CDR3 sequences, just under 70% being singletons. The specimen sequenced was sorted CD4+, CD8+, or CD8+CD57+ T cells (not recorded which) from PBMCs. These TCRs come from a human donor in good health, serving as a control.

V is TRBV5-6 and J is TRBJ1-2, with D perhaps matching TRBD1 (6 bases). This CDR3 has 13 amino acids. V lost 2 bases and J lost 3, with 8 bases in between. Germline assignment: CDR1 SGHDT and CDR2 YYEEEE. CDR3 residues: CASSFWTDYGYTF. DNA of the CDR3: TGTGCCAGCAGCTTCTGGACAGACTATGGCTACACCTTC. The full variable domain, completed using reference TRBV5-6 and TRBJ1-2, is DAGVTQSPTHLIKTRGQQVTLRCSPKSGHDTVSWYQQALGQGPQFIFQYYEEEERQRGNFPDRFSGHQFPNYSSELNVNALLLGDSALYLCASSFWTDYGYTFGSGTRLTVV.

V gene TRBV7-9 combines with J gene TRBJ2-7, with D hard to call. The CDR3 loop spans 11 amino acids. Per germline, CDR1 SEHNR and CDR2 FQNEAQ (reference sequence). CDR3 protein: CASPSRYPTTV. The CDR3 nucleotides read TGTGCCAGCCCGTCCCGCTACCCCACAACAGTC.

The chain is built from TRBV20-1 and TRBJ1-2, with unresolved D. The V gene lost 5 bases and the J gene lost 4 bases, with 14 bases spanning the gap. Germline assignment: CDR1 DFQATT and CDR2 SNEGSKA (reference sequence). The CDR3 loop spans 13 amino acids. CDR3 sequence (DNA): TGCAGTGCTGGCTCCGGCACGCTCTATGGCTACACCTTC. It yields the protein CSAGSGTLYGYTF.

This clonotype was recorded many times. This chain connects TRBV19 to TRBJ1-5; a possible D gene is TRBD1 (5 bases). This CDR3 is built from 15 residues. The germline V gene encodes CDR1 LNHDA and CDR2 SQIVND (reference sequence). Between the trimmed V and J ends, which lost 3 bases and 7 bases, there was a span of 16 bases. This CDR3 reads CASSIQPTGQQPQHF. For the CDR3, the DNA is TGTGCCAGTAGTATTCAGCCGACGGGGCAACAGCCCCAGCATTTT.

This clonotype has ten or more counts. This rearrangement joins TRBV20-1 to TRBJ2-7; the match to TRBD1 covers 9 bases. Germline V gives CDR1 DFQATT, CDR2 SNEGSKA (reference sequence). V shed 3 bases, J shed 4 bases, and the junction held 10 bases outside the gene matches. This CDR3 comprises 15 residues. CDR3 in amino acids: CSARQPGQGIYEQYF. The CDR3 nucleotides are TGCAGTGCTAGGCAACCGGGACAGGGAATATACGAGCAGTACTTC.